This T cell receptor (beta chain) was documented in a study of T cell responses to AZD1222 COVID-19 vaccine. Whole-study findings and limits: When two AZD1222 doses had been given, Spike-specific TCR breadth and depth rose.

Trimming cost V 1 base and J 6 bases, with 14 bases left between them. This CDR3 contains 15 residues. CDR1 is SGHAT and CDR2 is FQNNGV in the germline V gene. Produced via immunoSEQ multiplex PCR; TCRdb's table is partial and in-frame only. The table has about 150,000 clones, 86% seen once; the top ten hold about 5%. This clone was picked up one time. Antigen unknown. V is TRBV11-2 and J is TRBJ2-3; D gene ambiguous. This TCR derives from an adult in good health. The sample consisted of peripheral blood, taken on day 0 of MenACWY control vaccination. CDR3 protein: CASSLAPPGLDTQYF. The CDR3 DNA reads as TGTGCCAGCAGCTTAGCGCCACCCGGATTGGATACGCAGTATTTT.